This T cell receptor beta chain was recorded in a study of CD8 T cells in ankylosing spondylitis. Study results and caveats: Reports of some motif variants in reactive arthritis synovial fluid and blood predate this one. Roughly eight highly homologous variants made up a TCR beta motif that seemed to typify ankylosing spondylitis blood. The clones that were linked to disease were reported to be significantly enriched in matched synovial fluid samples from ankylosing spondylitis patients.

Notes on this clonotype: Its antigen remains unknown. This clone may be a read error of a much larger clone one base away.

Libraries for TCR beta were made by quantitative 5'-RACE with molecular barcodes. Each CDR3 protein is one row after TCRdb ran MiXCR on the 5' RACE reads. The sample holds about 190,000 distinct CDR3 sequences, approximately 12% seen once. The CDR3 has 8 amino acids. The germline V gene encodes CDR1 SGHRS and CDR2 YFSETQ. The chain employs TRBV5-1 and TRBJ2-1, with D uncertain. The specimen sequenced was blood, either unsorted or a sorted T cell fraction (not recorded which). The TCR comes from a female donor with ankylosing spondylitis or in good health (not recorded which). Here the CDR3 reads CACSPQFF. As DNA, the CDR3 is TGCGCCTGCAGCCCCCAGTTCTTC.